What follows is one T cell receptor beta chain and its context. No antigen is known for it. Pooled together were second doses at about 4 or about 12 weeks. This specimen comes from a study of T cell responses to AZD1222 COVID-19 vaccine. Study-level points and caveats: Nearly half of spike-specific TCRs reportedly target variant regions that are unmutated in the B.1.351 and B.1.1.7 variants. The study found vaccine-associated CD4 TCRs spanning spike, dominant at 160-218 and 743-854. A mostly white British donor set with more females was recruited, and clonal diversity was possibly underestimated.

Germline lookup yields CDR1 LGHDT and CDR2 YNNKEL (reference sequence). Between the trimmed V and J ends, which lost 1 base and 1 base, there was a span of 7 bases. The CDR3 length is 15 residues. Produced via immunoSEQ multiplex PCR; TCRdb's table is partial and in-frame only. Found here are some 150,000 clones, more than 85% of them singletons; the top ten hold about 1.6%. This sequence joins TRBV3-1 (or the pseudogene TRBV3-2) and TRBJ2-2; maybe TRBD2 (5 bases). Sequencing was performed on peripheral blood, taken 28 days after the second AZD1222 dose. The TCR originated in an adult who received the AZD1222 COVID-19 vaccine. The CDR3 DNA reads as TGTGCCAGCAGCCAAGCCGGGGTGAACACCGGGGAGCTGTTTTTT. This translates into CASSQAGVNTGELFF.